There are a few counts of the clone carrying this TCR beta chain. The antigen is not known. Losses at the gene ends were 1 base for V and 8 bases for J; bases not matched to a gene: 6. CDR1 LGHNA and CDR2 YNFKEQ come from the germline V gene. The CDR3 is made up of 15 amino acids. The data were obtained in a study of cytomegalovirus exposure and HLA in healthy donors. General study findings and limits: Previous analysis showed most TCR beta V segments were productive about 87% or about 30% of the time. The authors later linked a missense DCLRE1C variant to TCR beta V- and J-gene trimming.

13 Jbeta primers and 60 Vbeta primers were used for the PCR. Sequencing used immunoSEQ multiplex PCR; TCRdb keeps in-frame clones, though not all of them. The repertoire has over 150,000 clones, about four fifths of them found once; the top ten carry approximately 7%. V gene TRBV4-2 combines with J gene TRBJ2-2, with 8 bases aligning to TRBD1. This TCR came from a woman aged 25 to 39 in good health and CMV-seropositive. The sequenced material came from PBMCs. The CDR3: CASSQGTGSGGELFF. In nucleotides, the CDR3 is TGTGCCAGCAGCCAAGGGACAGGGTCGGGAGGGGAGCTGTTTTTT.